Reported below is one TCR beta chain. Its recognized antigen is unknown. One base away there is no much larger clone; base qualities are not given. Per the germline V gene, SGHRS is the CDR1 and YFSETQ is the CDR2. The CDR3 has 13 amino acids, counting the end cysteine and phenylalanine. Left in the record is the CDR3 DNA by itself, 39 bases read in frame from the first base. Deletion took 4 bases off V and 6 bases off J, with a span of 13 bases between the germline ends. These data belong to a study of cytomegalovirus exposure and HLA in healthy donors (dated by TCRdb to the late 2010s). About the study as a whole: An earlier analysis of roughly 500 of the donors reported roughly 270 Gb of sequence data and 100 million to 140 million unique TCR beta sequences from 150 million to 200 million T cells. About 280 gigabases of sequencing data and about 92 million unique TCR sequences made up an early release that covered some 640 HLA-typed donors. Of the 300 to 500 genotyped donors, approximately 81% were placed in the genetic ancestry cluster associated with self-reported Caucasian donors. The study aimed to test whether cataloging public T cell receptors could reveal signatures of past pathogen exposure. The study profiled the T cell repertoires of fewer than 850 subjects by immunosequencing and related them to cytomegalovirus serostatus. Besides the first cohort of around 700 subjects, a separate validation cohort made up of 95 to 150 different subjects was used. High-throughput TCR immunosequencing, statistical association of individual TCRs with disease status, and machine learning were combined to predict cytomegalovirus infection status. To study patterns of TCR occurrence, a later analysis re-analyzed previously published TCR beta repertoires from 550 to 800 donors and added high-resolution HLA genotyping. Rather than drawing on any new phenotypic data, the later analysis identified candidate immune exposures from TCR beta sequences and the way those sequences occurred across donors. An earlier analysis of some 500 of the donors applied high-throughput TCR beta sequencing to assess whether each TCR beta V gene segment acted as functional or pseudogenic. Donor age, sex, ethnicity and CMV serostatus were compiled alongside the repertoire data. Genome-wide SNP genotypes for about 55% of the roughly 670 donors were used in a later genetic analysis, which treated that subset as a discovery cohort. All discovery cohort repertoires had been generated using a single sequencing platform. HLA typing included class I and class II loci at four-digit resolution. Typing coverage varied by locus: 629-630 donors for A, B, C, DRB1 and DQB1; approximately 500 for DQA1; over 600 for DPA1; approximately 470 for DPB1. Four to six DR-DQ haplotypes were handled as single units for association and clustering because linkage in the cohort was strong. Among under 450 genotyped donors of the cohort, an average of about 240,000 unique TCR beta nucleotide sequences were sequenced per donor, roughly a sixth of them non-productive. What the work shows at the level of the full study, not this receptor alone: According to a later analysis, TCR association rates differed among HLA loci, with DRB1 alleles showing the most associated TCRs and HLA-C alleles showing the fewest. An association between a missense DCLRE1C variant and V-gene and J-gene trimming of TCR beta chains was found in a later genetic analysis and replicated in an independent cohort. At a false discovery rate of 0.05, a later analysis linked 15,000 to 20,000 TCR beta sequences to specific HLA alleles. The cohort was sequenced for TCR beta chains only, and without alpha or paired-chain data the features that could be detected were limited. Three of the identified cytomegalovirus-associated TCR beta chains were confirmed in vitro to be specific for cytomegalovirus antigens. The classifier was reported to diagnose cytomegalovirus status with high specificity and sensitivity in both the original and validation cohorts. Linkage disequilibrium might explain the correlated functional status among segregating V segments, but an unknown experimental factor could not be excluded. According to a later analysis, parvovirus B19, influenza, CMV and Epstein-Barr virus appeared linked to several top co-occurrence clusters. According to a later genetic analysis, donors in an Asian-associated ancestry cluster had fewer N-insertions in productive TCRs than the approximately 670-donor mean. A further reported finding was that TCR beta sequences accurately predicted the HLA-A and HLA-B alleles for most subjects in the first cohort. A cluster of highly shared sequence variants was judged likely to represent a technical artifact of the sequencing pipeline. The authors suggested that the approach could potentially be extended to other disease states and immunological phenotypes. In an earlier analysis of about 600 of the donors, most TCR beta V segments appeared in productive rearrangements about 87% or about 30% of the time, broadly matching IMGT annotations. Compared with equally common non-associated chains, HLA-associated TCR beta chains in a later analysis were more clonally expanded and had lower generation probabilities. Around 16 rarely observed V segments, including chromosome 9 orphons, were excluded from the earlier analysis of approximately 500 of the donors because counts were too low. CMV serostatus was the only immune exposure information available for the cohort. Because HLA typing was unavailable for some donors at each locus, only the typed subset was used in association tests. While some public TCRs were present in many individuals, most TCR sequences turned up only very rarely across donors. Sequencing depth was assumed to be roughly uniform across donors in the presence/absence analyses, though that assumption may not hold. The 87-base-pair reads could not distinguish some IMGT-functional V segments, including TRBV6-2 and TRBV6-3, so those segments were excluded. In a later analysis, most CMV-associated TCR beta chains were found to appear HLA-restricted, with HLA associations seemingly driven largely by CMV exposure. The study listed 150 to 200 TCR beta chains as associated with cytomegalovirus. Assigning TCR associations to individual alleles was difficult when HLA alleles, especially DR and DQ, strongly co-occurred.

The method behind the library was the immunoSEQ multiplex PCR assay. For the multiplex PCR, a mixture combining 60 forward primers for TCR Vbeta segments and 13 reverse primers for TCR Jbeta segments was used. A multiplex PCR assay on genomic DNA amplified the CDR3 region of rearranged TCR beta genes. The Illumina HiSeq System was used to sequence the amplified TCR beta libraries as 87-base-pair reads. The study's own analysis went as follows. A later analysis tallied 75 million to 95 million unique TCR beta chains across the 650 to 750 repertoires, and about 10 million of those chains were shared by two or more donors. A nearest-neighbor algorithm error-corrected the raw reads and collapsed the reads into unique sequences, merging closely related sequences to remove PCR and sequencing errors. CDR3 sequences were aligned to IMGT reference sequences to assign V, D and J gene segments. For a sequence to be retained, a match of at least six nucleotides to both a V gene segment and a J gene segment was required. A rearrangement counted as productive if the CDR3 had no stop codons and remained in frame with V and J, and every other rearrangement counted as non-productive. CDR3 was defined by IMGT convention, running from the second conserved V-encoded cysteine to the conserved J-encoded phenylalanine. The earlier analysis of around 640 of the donors excluded sequences that lacked an unambiguous match to a single V gene segment. An earlier analysis of a few hundred of the donors classified V segments as functional when productive rearrangements were above 56.7% and as segregating when the standard deviation between donors was above 5%. To diagnose cytomegalovirus status from the catalog of TCR beta chain sequences, a statistical classification framework was built. V and J gene assignment, in a later analysis, came from comparing TCR nucleotide sequences with IMGT/GENE-DB human TR gene sequences. A later analysis assigned CDR3 sequences and most-parsimonious VDJ recombination scenarios with the TCRdist pipeline. In a later analysis, each TCR beta chain was defined by its CDR3 amino acid sequence together with its V-gene family, and reads lacking a unique V-gene family were excluded. A later analysis removed 500 to 600 highly shared, low-generation-probability nucleotide sequences to deal with suspected cross-contamination and a sequencing artifact. A later analysis calculated a clonal expansion index for each public chain from normalized within-repertoire ranks of inferred template counts. In a later analysis, generation probabilities were computed with a VDJ recombination model fitted to out-of-frame rearrangements, and the resulting probabilities were checked against IGoR. In a later analysis, hypergeometric tests were used to score TCR-TCR, TCR-HLA and TCR-CMV co-occurrence, with a repertoire-size bias correction applied to TCR pairs. To estimate false discovery rates, a later analysis permuted the HLA or CMV assignments 20 times. A later analysis grouped co-occurring TCRs with DBSCAN, adding TCRdist sequence similarity when clustering within HLA-allele-positive subsets. For co-occurrence clustering, repertoires with fewer than 30,000 or more than 120,000 public chains were excluded, along with five repertoires with anomalous nucleotide sharing. The table comes from immuneACCESS by way of TCRdb, which keeps in-frame sequences with V and J called. Part of the clones is missing from these tables; in studies checked, under half for an unresolved V gene and the rest for unknown reasons. V and J calls and clone size are copied from that table; D and trimming were computed from the DNA. The sample table holds 110,000 to 150,000 clones, of which 74% were seen once. The ten largest clonotypes hold roughly 4% of the sample.

The cohort was made up of about 670 healthy bone marrow donors. Cohort members were all nominally healthy when sampled, although unrecorded immune exposures were likely present. The donor was CMV seropositive and was included in the group of 250 to 300 seropositive cohort members. A peripheral blood sample was provided by each donor, and peripheral blood mononuclear cells were used for TCR beta sequencing. The Qiagen DNeasy Blood Extraction Kit was used to extract genomic DNA from the blood cell samples. The sample comprised PBMCs. This clonotype was obtained from a man between 18 and 35 years old in good health and CMV-seropositive. The chain employs TRBV5-1 and TRBJ1-2; no D gene can be assigned with confidence. The CDR3 protein sequence reads: CASSPRRADGYTF. The bases are TGCGCCAGCAGCCCCCGGAGGGCAGATGGCTACACCTTC.